Presented here are 19 T cell receptor beta chains from one specimen sequenced in a study of CD8+CD57+ T cells in acquired aplastic anemia. Sequencing was done on patients that had shown CD8+CD57+ cell expansion by flow cytometry. It was genomic DNA that served as the template for profiling TCR beta VDJ and CDR3. TCRdb called the reads again in MiXCR, with one record for every CDR3 protein. The sample consists of more than 150,000 distinct CDR3 sequences, approximately 48% of them appearing once. Sequencing was carried out using sorted CD4+, CD8+, or CD8+CD57+ T cells (not recorded which) from PBMCs. These TCRs come from a human donor with aplastic anemia.

This clonotype was detected a few times. The chain employs TRBV5-4 and TRBJ1-4, with no clear D. The CDR3 extends over 14 amino acids. Per germline, CDR1 SGHNT and CDR2 YYREEE (reference sequence). V was cut by 2 bases and J by 9 bases, with 14 bases left in between. The CDR3 DNA follows: TGTGCCAGCAGCTTAAGTTTAGAGGGAAAAAAACTGTTTTTT. It specifies CASSLSLEGKKLFF. The full variable domain, in which reference TRBV5-4 and TRBJ1-4 provide the parts outside the CDR3, is ETGVTQSPTHLIKTRGQQVTLRCSSQSGHNTVSWYQQALGQGPQFIFQYYREEENGRGNFPPRFSGLQFPNYSSELNVNALELDDSALYLCASSLSLEGKKLFFGSGTQLSVL.

V usage is TRBV9 and J usage is TRBJ2-1; 7 bases are a match to TRBD1. The germline V gene has CDR1 SGDLS and CDR2 YYNGEE. The CDR3 totals 15 residues. J lost 4 bases, V lost 2 bases, and 6 bases had no gene match. CDR3 residues: CASSVEGTEYNEQFF. The DNA of the CDR3 is TGTGCCAGCAGCGTGGAAGGGACAGAGTACAATGAGCAGTTCTTC.

This clonotype has more than one count but fewer than ten. The J gene is TRBJ2-1, the V gene TRBV20-1; perhaps TRBD2 as D (5 bases). Trimming pared 4 bases from V and 0 bases from J, leaving 16 bases between. The CDR3 runs to 16 residues. Germline loops: CDR1 DFQATT, CDR2 SNEGSKA (reference sequence). CDR3 residues: CSAILDVGSSYNEQFF. The CDR3, as DNA: TGCAGTGCTATACTAGATGTGGGGAGCTCCTACAATGAGCAGTTCTTC.

The CDR3 loop is CSATSDVEEQYF. The CDR3 DNA sequence: TGCAGTGCTACTTCGGACGTGGAAGAGCAGTACTTC. The chain joins TRBV20-1 to TRBJ2-7; D gene ambiguous. In germline, CDR1 is DFQATT, CDR2 SNEGSKA (reference sequence). The length of the CDR3 is 12 residues. V lost 4 bases, J lost 7 bases, and 14 bases lay in between.

The gene calls are TRBV5-4 and TRBJ2-1; 8 positions match TRBD2. There are 17 residues in the CDR3. Germline V gene sequence: CDR1 SGHNT, CDR2 YYREEE (reference sequence). J was trimmed by 6 bases and V by 4 bases; bases with no gene match: 15. CDR3 residues: CASSPGVEREPLNEQFF. In DNA, the CDR3 is TGTGCCAGCAGCCCGGGGGTTGAGCGGGAGCCCCTCAATGAGCAGTTCTTC.

Regarding this clonotype: A much larger clone differs from this one at a single base, so this may be a read error. The V gene is TRBV18, the J gene TRBJ1-6, with TRBD1 identical over 8 bases. V shed 3 bases, J shed 1 base, and the junction held 11 bases outside the gene matches. The CDR3 totals 19 residues. Looked up from germline, CDR1 is KGHSH and CDR2 is LQKENI. The CDR3 loop is CASSPPRTGFSSYNSPLHF. CDR3 bases: TGTGCCAGCTCACCGCCCCGGACAGGGTTTTCGTCCTATAATTCACCCCTCCACTTT.

A note on this clonotype: This may be a read error: a much more frequent sequence differs by one nucleotide. The chain's CDR3 is CACSLGQGGGADTQYF. The CDR3 nucleotides are TGTGCCTGCAGCTTGGGGCAGGGGGGCGGCGCAGATACGCAGTATTTT. This chain links TRBV5-4 with TRBJ2-3; a weak D match, TRBD1 (7 bases). This CDR3 is built from 16 residues. CDR1 SGHNT and CDR2 YYREEE come from the germline V gene (reference sequence).

The chain couples TRBV11-3 to TRBJ2-7; 7 bases line up with TRBD2. Germline assignment: CDR1 SGHNT and CDR2 YENEEA. This CDR3 comprises 14 residues. Germline trimming cut 4 bases from V and 0 bases from J; bases unmatched to any gene: 3. This chain's CDR3 is CASSSASGSYEQYF. The CDR3 DNA is TGTGCCAGCAGCTCCGCTAGCGGCTCCTACGAGCAGTACTTC.

The rearrangement links TRBV2 to TRBJ2-7; D is ambiguous. The DNA end is a closer match to TRBJ2-1, so the J assignment may be wrong. The CDR3 is made up of 13 amino acids. Germline V gene lookup returns CDR1 SNHLY and CDR2 FYNNEI. The CDR3 sequence: CASGVSSDGEQFF. CDR3 DNA sequence: TGTGCCAGCGGGGTTAGTAGTGACGGTGAGCAGTTCTTC.

This clonotype was recorded a few times. V gene TRBV7-9 combines with J gene TRBJ2-3; no clear D gene. The CDR3 totals 11 residues. CDR1 and CDR2 (germline): SEHNR, FQNEAQ (reference sequence). Trimming stripped 8 bases from V and 11 bases from J, with 14 bases between. CDR3 nucleotide sequence: TGTGCCAGCGCCCCTGGAGAAAGGCAGTATTTT. It is translated as CASAPGERQYF.

The DNA of the CDR3 is TGTGCCAGCAGCCCCAGGGGGCCGGTCACTAGTAATGAAAAACTGTTTTTT. Amino acids: CASSPRGPVTSNEKLFF. This chain joins TRBV11-1 and TRBJ1-4; 8 bases align to TRBD1. The CDR3 sequence is 17 residues long. Trimming cost V 5 bases and J 4 bases; bases outside gene matches: 12. The germline CDR1 and CDR2 sequences are SGHAT and FQDESV (reference sequence). The full variable domain, in which reference TRBV11-1 and TRBJ1-4 provide the parts outside the CDR3, is EAEVAQSPRYKITEKSQAVAFWCDPISGHATLYWYRQILGQGPELLVQFQDESVVDDSQLPKDRFSAERLKGVDSTLKIQPAELGDSAMYLCASSPRGPVTSNEKLFFGSGTQLSVL.

Many counts were recorded for this clonotype. The V gene is TRBV29-1, the J gene TRBJ2-5, with a possible D match to TRBD1 (6 bases). CDR1 is SQVTM and CDR2 is ANQGSEA in the germline V gene. The CDR3 runs to 12 residues. V dropped 5 bases and J dropped 5 bases, with 12 bases sitting between them. The CDR3 DNA follows: TGCAGCGTTCAACAGGGCCGGGAGACCCAGTACTTC. It is translated as CSVQQGRETQYF.

The chain links TRBV6-1 to TRBJ1-2, with TRBD1 as a possible D gene (6 bases). CDR3 length: 12 residues. V shed 5 bases and J shed 3 bases, with 7 bases lying between them. Germline lookup yields CDR1 MNHNS and CDR2 SASEGT. CDR3 protein: CASSRGDYGYTF. CDR3 nucleotide sequence: TGTGCCAGCAGTAGGGGGGACTATGGCTACACCTTC.

The chain couples TRBV25-1 to TRBJ1-6; D uncertain. With 3 bases removed from V and 6 bases from J, the gap between germline ends came to 6 bases. The CDR3 runs to 13 residues. CDR1 MGHDK and CDR2 SYGVNS come from the germline V gene. The CDR3 region has the DNA TGTGCCAGCAGTGACTTGAGTAATTCACCCCTCCACTTT. Translated: CASSDLSNSPLHF.

With respect to this clonotype: A read error may produce the germline difference seen at one junction end. The chain uses TRBV20-1 and TRBJ2-5; D remains ambiguous. Looked up from germline, CDR1 is DFQATT and CDR2 is SNEGSKA (reference sequence). The CDR3 runs to 13 residues. The DNA of the CDR3 is TGCAGTGCCAGAGATGCCCAGTCGCAGTCCCAGTACTTC. This gives the protein CSARDAQSQSQYF.

This clonotype was observed at least ten times. The rearrangement joins TRBV6-5 to TRBJ1-1; the match to TRBD1 covers 7 bases. The CDR3 is 13 amino acids. V gave up 5 bases and J gave up 5 bases; unmatched junction bases: 5. The V gene's germline CDR1 is MNHEY and CDR2 SVGAGI. The CDR3 DNA is TGTGCCAGCAGTGACAGGGAGGATACTGAAGCTTTCTTT. Amino acid sequence: CASSDREDTEAFF.

This clonotype was seen many times. The J gene is TRBJ2-2, the V gene TRBV9; 8 bases are shared with TRBD2. Germline V gene data show CDR1 as SGDLS and CDR2 as YYNGEE. V was pared by 5 bases and J by 4 bases, with 7 bases of the junction left unmatched. The CDR3 has 15 residues. The CDR3: CASRGERGSTGELFF. The CDR3 DNA is TGTGCCAGCAGGGGAGAGCGGGGGAGCACCGGGGAGCTGTTTTTT.

In its sample, this clonotype was seen many times. V gene TRBV2 combines with J gene TRBJ1-1, with 11 bases lining up with TRBD1. Unmatched junction bases numbered 2, after V lost 7 bases and J lost 4 bases. CDR3 length: 13 amino acids. Germline-derived CDR1 and CDR2 are SNHLY and FYNNEI. This CDR3 reads CASMGTGGTEAFF. CDR3 in DNA: TGTGCCAGCATGGGGACAGGGGGCACTGAAGCTTTCTTT.

J is TRBJ1-2 and V is TRBV29-1; D possibly corresponds to TRBD1 (5 bases). V was shortened by 3 bases and J by 2 bases, with 10 bases between the two germline ends. The CDR3 runs to 13 residues. Germline V lookup: CDR1 SQVTM, CDR2 ANQGSEA. The CDR3 nucleotides read TGCAGCGTTGATGACGGACAAAACTATGGCTACACCTTC. It is translated as CSVDDGQNYGYTF.